These T cell receptor beta chains were read from a single sample in a study of shared clonotypes between healthy human individuals. Profiling relied on immunoSEQ multiplex PCR, and the TCRdb table lists in-frame clones only, not all of them. The sample lists around 2,000,000 clones, approximately 94% occurring once. Material for sequencing was naive CD8+ T cells sorted from blood. These receptors originate from a man between 18 and 35 years old in good health. Each CDR3 is given with its conserved first and last residue. D genes are given only for firm matches. Part of the rows lack a size; the others show once, few, many or a class for expanded clones.

J: TRBJ2-7; D: -; size: -; V: TRBV9; CDR3: CASAAGPNSYEQYF; DNA: TGTGCCAGCGCGGCGGGGCCCAACTCCTACGAGCAGTACTTC
J: TRBJ1-1; D: -; size: -; V: TRBV5-6; CDR3: CASSQGRFNTEAFF; DNA: TGTGCCAGCAGTCAGGGGAGATTCAACACTGAAGCTTTCTTT
J: TRBJ1-6; D: -; size: -; V: TRBV10-1; CDR3: CASSLGQRDSPLHF; DNA: TGCGCCAGCAGTCTAGGACAGAGGGATTCACCCCTCCACTTT
J: TRBJ2-7; D: TRBD1; size: -; V: TRBV5-1; CDR3: CASSFARDRNYEQYF; DNA: TGCGCCAGCAGCTTTGCCCGGGACAGGAACTACGAGCAGTACTTC
J: TRBJ2-7; D: -; size: few; V: TRBV7-2; CDR3: CASRRTPYEQYF; DNA: TGTGCCAGCAGACGTACACCCTACGAGCAGTACTTC
J: TRBJ2-5; D: TRBD2; size: -; V: TRBV7-9; CDR3: CASSPHTFLAGFQETQYF; DNA: TGTGCCAGCAGCCCACATACCTTTCTAGCGGGATTCCAAGAGACCCAGTACTTC
J: TRBJ2-3; D: -; size: -; V: TRBV27; CDR3: CASSLSLGGPTDTQYF; DNA: TGTGCCAGCAGTTTATCGTTGGGGGGGCCCACAGATACGCAGTATTTT
J: TRBJ1-3; D: TRBD1; size: -; V: TRBV9; CDR3: CASSVETGEGTGNTIYF; DNA: TGTGCCAGCAGCGTAGAAACAGGGGAGGGAACTGGAAACACCATATATTTT
J: TRBJ2-7; D: -; size: once; V: TRBV21-1; CDR3: CASSKSPAGGPPYEQYF; DNA: TGTGCCAGCAGCAAATCTCCAGCGGGAGGACCTCCCTACGAGCAGTACTTC
J: TRBJ2-1; D: TRBD2; size: -; V: TRBV9; CDR3: CASSPGLAEADEQFF; DNA: TGTGCCAGCAGCCCGGGACTAGCGGAAGCTGATGAGCAGTTCTTC
J: TRBJ2-4; D: -; size: -; V: TRBV2; CDR3: CAGRGSWREDIQYF; DNA: TGTGCCGGGCGAGGGAGTTGGAGGGAGGACATTCAGTACTTC
J: TRBJ2-7; D: -; size: -; V: TRBV7-2; CDR3: CASSQTALSYEQYF; DNA: TGTGCCAGCAGCCAAACAGCGTTAAGCTACGAGCAGTACTTC
J: TRBJ2-2; D: -; size: -; V: TRBV6-5; CDR3: CASNPSGLTGELFF; DNA: TGTGCCAGCAACCCCTCAGGGCTAACCGGGGAGCTGTTTTTT
J: TRBJ1-1; D: -; size: -; V: TRBV13; CDR3: CASRRENTEAFF; DNA: TGTGCCAGCAGGCGCGAGAACACTGAAGCTTTCTTT
J: TRBJ2-7; D: -; size: -; V: TRBV9; CDR3: CASSYGGGSYEQYF; DNA: TGTGCCAGCAGCTATGGAGGGGGCTCTTACGAGCAGTACTTC
J: TRBJ2-4; D: -; size: -; V: TRBV7-9; CDR3: CASSPLASNIQYF; DNA: TGTGCCAGCAGCCCGTTAGCGTCTAACATTCAGTACTTC